The clone carrying this T cell receptor (beta chain) was picked up one time. The antigen is unknown. The V and J ends lost 0 bases and 7 bases respectively, with 14 bases between them. The CDR3 is 15 residues long. Germline assignment: CDR1 SGDLS and CDR2 YYNGEE. The data were obtained in a study of cytomegalovirus exposure and HLA in healthy donors. Background on the study: Samples from HLA-typed donors yielded around 85 million unique TCRs in an early data release. Points from the study as a whole: The study assumed roughly uniform donor sequencing depth for presence/absence analyses. Investigators reported 150 to 200 TCR beta chains as tied to cytomegalovirus.

The primer mix had 60 Vbeta and 13 Jbeta primers. Produced via immunoSEQ multiplex PCR; TCRdb's table is partial and in-frame only. The sample includes 150,000 to 160,000 clones, approximately 79% of them seen just once. The sequence derives from a woman in her forties or fifties in good health and CMV-seropositive. The chain carries TRBV9 and TRBJ2-1; tentative D call: TRBD2 (5 bases). The sequenced sample consisted of PBMCs. CDR3 DNA: TGTGCCAGCAGCGTAGTAGCCGATGGAGGTAATGAGCAGTTCTTC. It yields the protein CASSVVADGGNEQFF. The variable domain in full, with the rest retrieved from reference TRBV9 and TRBJ2-1, is DSGVTQTPKHLITATGQRVTLRCSPRSGDLSVYWYQQSLDQGLQFLIQYYNGEERAKGNILERFSAQQFPDLHSELNLSSLELGDSALYFCASSVVADGGNEQFFGPGTRLTVL.